A single sample gave rise to the 5 T cell receptor beta chains below, sequenced in a study of OX40 agonist ivuxolimab in advanced cancers. Clones were sequenced by immunoSEQ multiplex PCR, and TCRdb holds only the in-frame ones, with some missing. The sample yields some 63,000 clones, about 89% seen once. Sequences were derived from CD4+ or CD8+ T cells sorted from blood, sampled in a trial of the OX40 agonist ivuxolimab. Every receptor here comes from an adult with an advanced solid tumor such as melanoma, head and neck, liver or kidney cancer.

A remark on this clone: The limits of the CDR3 on the DNA are not certain, so only TCRdb's listed CDR3 is given. The chain carries TRBV19 and TRBJ1-3; the tabulated D call, TRBD1, remains unverified against the DNA. CDR1 LNHDA and CDR2 SQIVND come from the germline V gene (reference sequence). Both ends counted, the CDR3 spans 14 residues. The CDR3 sequence: CASGQVASGNTVYF.

This chain joins TRBV6-5 and TRBJ2-7; D remains unclear. This CDR3 contains 13 residues. V lost 4 bases and J 0 bases, leaving 7 bases between the germline ends. The germline gives CDR1 MNHEY, CDR2 SVGAGI. As DNA, the CDR3 is TGTGCCAGCAGTTTTCGGAACTCCTACGAGCAGTACTTC. Protein product: CASSFRNSYEQYF.

This sequence joins TRBV10-3 and TRBJ2-5; unclear D gene. The V gene's germline CDR1 is ENHRY and CDR2 SYGVKD. The CDR3 spans 13 residues. V was trimmed by 2 bases and J by 5 bases, leaving 9 bases between them. The CDR3 nucleotides are TGTGCCATCAGTGAGGGTAGACTGGAGACCCAGTACTTC. This gives the protein CAISEGRLETQYF.

The gene calls are TRBV18 and TRBJ1-5; 7 bases are shared with TRBD1. The CDR3 spans 14 residues. Per germline, CDR1 KGHSH and CDR2 LQKENI. Trimming took 2 bases from V and 7 from J; bases not matched to a gene: 5. In DNA form, the CDR3 reads TGTGCCAGCTCACCATCAGGGGGGGGCCAGCCCCAGCATTTT. Protein product: CASSPSGGGQPQHF. Together with reference TRBV18 and TRBJ1-5, the CDR3 gives the full variable domain: NAGVMQNPRHLVRRRGQEARLRCSPMKGHSHVYWYRQLPEEGLKFMVYLQKENIIDESGMPKERFSAEFPKEGPSILRIQQVVRGDSAAYFCASSPSGGGQPQHFGDGTRLSIL.

This clone was found a few times. V gene TRBV10-1 combines with J gene TRBJ1-5; weak D call: TRBD1 (5 bases). Per germline, CDR1 WNHNN and CDR2 SYGVQD (reference sequence). V was trimmed by 11 bases and J by 6 bases, leaving 11 bases between them. The CDR3 has 11 residues. The CDR3 sequence is CALTRGQPQHF. CDR3 sequence (DNA): TGCGCCCTTACTAGGGGTCAGCCCCAGCATTTT.